The following is a T cell receptor (beta chain) sequence with its context. Its target is unknown. This specimen comes from a study of post-analysis software for immune sequencing data. Findings and limits, study-wide: Included in a set of several TRBV segments more frequent in patients than controls were TRBV5-6, TRBV5-1 and TRBV20-1. Patients with multiple sclerosis recorded significantly lower normalized Chao1 diversity than controls, the study found.

Every TCR beta cDNA library bore unique molecular identifiers. Between 1 and 10 million T cells gave rise to around 500,000 cDNA molecules. From the PCR reads, TCRdb called clonotypes with MiXCR, one entry per CDR3 protein. Of some 240,000 distinct CDR3 sequences listed, 36% are singletons. V was pared by 7 bases and J by 5 bases, with 18 bases between. Germline V gene data show CDR1 as DFQATT and CDR2 as SNEGSKA (reference sequence). This CDR3 has 14 amino acids. The receptor's source is a girl between 5 and 17 years old with multiple sclerosis. This rearrangement joins TRBV20-1 to TRBJ2-1; no reliable D call. The material sequenced was blood. The CDR3 DNA is TGCAGTGTCCCCACAAGCCCAACTAACAATGAGCAGTTCTTC. Translating gives CSVPTSPTNNEQFF.